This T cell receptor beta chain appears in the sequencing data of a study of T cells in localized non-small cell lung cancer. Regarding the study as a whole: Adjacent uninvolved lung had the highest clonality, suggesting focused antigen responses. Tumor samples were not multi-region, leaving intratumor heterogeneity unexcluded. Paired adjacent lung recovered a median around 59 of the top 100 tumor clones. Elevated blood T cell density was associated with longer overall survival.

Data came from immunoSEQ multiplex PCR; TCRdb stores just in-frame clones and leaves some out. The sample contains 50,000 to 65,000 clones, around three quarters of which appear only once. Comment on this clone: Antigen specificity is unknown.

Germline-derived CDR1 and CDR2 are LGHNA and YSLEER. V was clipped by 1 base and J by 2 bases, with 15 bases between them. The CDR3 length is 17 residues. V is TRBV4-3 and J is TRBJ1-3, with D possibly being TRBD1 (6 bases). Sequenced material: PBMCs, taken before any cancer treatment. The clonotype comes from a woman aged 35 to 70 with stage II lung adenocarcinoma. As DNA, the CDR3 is TGCGCCAGCAGCCAAGCCCCCGCCGGGGGCACTGGAAACACCATATATTTT. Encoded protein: CASSQAPAGGTGNTIYF.